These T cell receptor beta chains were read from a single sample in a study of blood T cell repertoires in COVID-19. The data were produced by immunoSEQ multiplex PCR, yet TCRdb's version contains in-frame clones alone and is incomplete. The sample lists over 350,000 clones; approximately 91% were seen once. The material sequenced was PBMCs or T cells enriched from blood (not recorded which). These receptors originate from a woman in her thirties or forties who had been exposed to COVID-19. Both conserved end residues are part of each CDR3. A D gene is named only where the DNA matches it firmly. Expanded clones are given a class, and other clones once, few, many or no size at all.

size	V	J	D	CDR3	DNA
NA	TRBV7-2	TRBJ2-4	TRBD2	CASSLGLASNIQYF	TGTGCCAGCAGCTTAGGACTAGCGAGCAACATTCAGTACTTC
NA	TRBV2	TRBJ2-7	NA	CASSLVTGVGEQYF	TGTGCCAGCTCTCTGGTGACGGGGGTGGGCGAGCAGTACTTC
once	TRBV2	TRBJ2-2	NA	CASIPLSGELFF	TGTGCCAGCATCCCCCTTTCCGGGGAGCTGTTTTTT
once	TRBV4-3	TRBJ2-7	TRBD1	CASSQDLSGQGAHEQYF	TGCGCCAGCAGCCAAGATCTCTCGGGACAGGGGGCACACGAGCAGTACTTC
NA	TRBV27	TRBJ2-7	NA	CASSFVGQGYEQYF	TGTGCCAGCAGTTTCGTGGGGCAGGGCTACGAGCAGTACTTC
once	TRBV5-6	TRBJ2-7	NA	CASSPPGSGFYEQYF	TGTGCCAGCAGCCCCCCCGGGAGCGGTTTCTACGAGCAGTACTTC
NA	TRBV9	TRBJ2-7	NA	CASSVGGQGYEQYF	TGTGCCAGCAGCGTAGGTGGACAAGGCTACGAGCAGTACTTC
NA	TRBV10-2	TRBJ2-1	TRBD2	CASRGLAGGLSYNEQFF	TGCGCCAGCAGGGGACTAGCGGGAGGGTTGTCCTACAATGAGCAGTTCTTC
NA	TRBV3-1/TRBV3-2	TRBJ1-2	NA	CASSLASSVGYTF	TGTGCCAGCAGCCTAGCTTCGTCTGTTGGCTACACCTTC
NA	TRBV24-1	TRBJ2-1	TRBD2	CATSDPARSGGPKQFF	TGTGCCACCAGCGATCCCGCCCGGTCGGGAGGACCGAAGCAGTTCTTC
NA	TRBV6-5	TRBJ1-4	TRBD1	CASSRGPNEKLFF	TGTGCCAGCAGCAGGGGGCCTAATGAAAAACTGTTTTTT
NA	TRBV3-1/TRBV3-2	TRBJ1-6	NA	CASSHSGHPGNSPLHF	TGTGCCAGCAGCCATTCCGGACACCCCGGGAATTCACCCCTCCACTTT
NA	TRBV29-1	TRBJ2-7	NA	CSVHGGTGSYEQYF	TGCAGCGTCCACGGAGGAACCGGCTCCTACGAGCAGTACTTC
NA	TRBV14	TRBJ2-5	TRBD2	CASSQGTLAGGGETQYF	TGTGCCAGCAGCCAAGGGACCCTAGCGGGAGGGGGAGAGACCCAGTACTTC
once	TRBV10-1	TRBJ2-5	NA	CASSSGETQYF	TGCGCCAGCAGTTCGGGGGAGACCCAGTACTTC
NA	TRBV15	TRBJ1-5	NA	CATSRDYGRNQPQHF	TGTGCCACCAGCAGAGATTACGGTCGCAATCAGCCCCAGCATTTT
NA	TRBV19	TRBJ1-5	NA	CASQTLGLGYSNQPQHF	TGTGCCAGTCAAACCCTCGGACTGGGTTATAGCAATCAGCCCCAGCATTTT
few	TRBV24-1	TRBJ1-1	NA	CAPRAGAQLNTEAFF	TGTGCCCCCCGGGCGGGGGCCCAGTTGAACACTGAAGCTTTCTTT
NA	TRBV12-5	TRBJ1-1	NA	CASGLSTGNSEAFF	TGTGCTAGTGGTTTGTCTACAGGCAATAGTGAAGCTTTCTTT
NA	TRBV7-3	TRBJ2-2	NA	CASSLGLANTGELFF	TGTGCCAGCAGCCTGGGACTGGCTAACACCGGGGAGCTGTTTTTT
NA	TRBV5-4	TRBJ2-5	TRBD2	CASSYISGGLNQETQYF	TGTGCCAGCAGCTACATATCGGGGGGGCTGAACCAAGAGACCCAGTACTTC
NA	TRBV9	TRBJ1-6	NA	CASSGQGGNSPLHF	TGTGCCAGCAGCGGCCAGGGAGGTAATTCACCCCTCCACTTT
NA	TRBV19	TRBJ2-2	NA	CATKRGTNTGELFF	TGTGCCACCAAACGGGGGACGAACACCGGGGAGCTGTTTTTT
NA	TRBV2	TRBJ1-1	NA	CATKVDMNTEAFF	TGTGCCACCAAGGTCGACATGAACACTGAAGCTTTCTTT
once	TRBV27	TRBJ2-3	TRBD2	CASSAGLAGGPTDTQYF	TGTGCCAGCAGTGCGGGACTAGCGGGCGGACCCACAGATACGCAGTATTTT
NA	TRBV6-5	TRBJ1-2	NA	CASSYSTADGYTF	TGTGCCAGCAGTTACTCGACGGCGGATGGCTACACCTTC
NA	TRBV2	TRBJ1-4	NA	CASVQEQEKLFF	TGTGCCAGCGTACAGGAGCAGGAAAAACTGTTTTTT
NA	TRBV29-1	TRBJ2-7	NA	CSVRSYEQYF	TGCAGCGTGCGGTCCTACGAGCAGTACTTC